This TCR beta chain was sequenced for a study of cytotoxic CD8 clonotypes in ibrutinib-treated CLL. There are 14 residues in the CDR3. V dropped 3 bases and J dropped 3 bases, with 12 bases sitting between them. Per germline, CDR1 MNHEY and CDR2 SMNVEV (reference sequence). Frozen PBMC stocks contributed about 1.8 micrograms of genomic DNA to the TCR beta libraries. This table comes from immunoSEQ multiplex PCR, and its TCRdb copy is limited to in-frame clones, with some not included. The sample yields approximately 130,000 clones, around four fifths seen once. The sequence came from a human donor with chronic lymphocytic leukemia. This sequence joins TRBV27 and TRBJ2-7; no clear D. This specimen consisted of PBMCs, obtained after 24 months of ibrutinib treatment. CDR3 DNA: TGTGCCAGCAGTTTTATATTACACCTCTACGAGCAGTACTTC. Amino acids: CASSFILHLYEQYF.